This T cell receptor (beta chain) was captured in a study of early T cells in non-severe SARS-CoV-2 infection. Study-wide findings and caveats: VDJdb-based annotation leaned toward anti-spike CD8 responses and missed private and CD4 specificities.

This clonotype rates as medium-sized. Its antigen is not identified. Deletions cut 4 bases from V and 2 bases from J, with 16 bases between. Germline assignment: CDR1 SGHRS and CDR2 YFSETQ. The CDR3 extends over 15 amino acids. In TCRdb, the 5' RACE reads were re-called with MiXCR into one record per CDR3 protein. The data contain 55,000 to 85,000 distinct CDR3 sequences, roughly 12% of them singletons. The clonotype comes from an adult who was a healthcare worker with PCR-confirmed SARS-CoV-2 infection or an uninfected control (not recorded which). Sequenced input: whole blood. The genes are TRBV5-1 and TRBJ2-7; a weak D match, TRBD2 (6 bases). The DNA of the CDR3 is TGCGCCAGCAGCCCGGGGGTAGGTCCTACCTACGAGCAGTACTTC. Encoded protein: CASSPGVGPTYEQYF.